Listed below are T cell receptor beta chains from one sample, sequenced in a study of blood T cell repertoires in COVID-19. TCRdb keeps only in-frame clones here, not all; method: immunoSEQ multiplex PCR. The sample lists approximately 80,000 clones; roughly 91% were seen once. The material sequenced was peripheral blood. The receptors were gathered from a woman aged 45-60 years in a cohort sampled during active COVID-19. The CDR3 runs from the conserved cysteine through the conserved F or W. Fields, in order: clone size, V gene, D gene, J gene, CDR3 DNA, CDR3 protein. A D gene is named only where the DNA matches it firmly. Some rows mark clone size as missing; the rest say once, few, many or name a class of expanded clone.

clone_size: few
v_call: TRBV6-5
d_call: .
j_call: TRBJ1-1
cdr3_nt: TGTGCCAGCAGCTCTACAGCGAACACTGAAGCTTTCTTT
cdr3_aa: CASSSTANTEAFF

clone_size: few
v_call: TRBV10-2
d_call: .
j_call: TRBJ2-7
cdr3_nt: TGCGCCAGCAGTGAACGGACACCCTACGAGCAGTACTTC
cdr3_aa: CASSERTPYEQYF

clone_size: .
v_call: TRBV2
d_call: TRBD1
j_call: TRBJ1-6
cdr3_nt: TGTGCCAGCAGTGAAGAGGTGGGGGAGACAGGGGTCTTAAGCTCCTATAATTCACCCCTCCACTTT
cdr3_aa: CASSEEVGETGVLSSYNSPLHF

clone_size: .
v_call: TRBV6-5
d_call: TRBD2
j_call: TRBJ2-1
cdr3_nt: TGTGCCAGCAGTCCTAGCGGTCCCTACAATGAGCAGTTCTTC
cdr3_aa: CASSPSGPYNEQFF

clone_size: .
v_call: TRBV28
d_call: .
j_call: TRBJ1-5
cdr3_nt: TGTGCCAGCACCAAGCAGACATATAGCAATCAGCCCCAGCATTTT
cdr3_aa: CASTKQTYSNQPQHF

clone_size: .
v_call: TRBV28
d_call: .
j_call: TRBJ2-7
cdr3_nt: TGTGCCAGCAGTGCCCCTGGCCCACACATCGTATACGAGCAGTACTTC
cdr3_aa: CASSAPGPHIVYEQYF

clone_size: few
v_call: TRBV3-1/TRBV3-2
d_call: .
j_call: TRBJ2-3
cdr3_nt: TGTGCCAGCAGCCAAGATCTGGGGGGAGTCGATACGCAGTATTTT
cdr3_aa: CASSQDLGGVDTQYF

clone_size: .
v_call: TRBV28
d_call: .
j_call: TRBJ1-4
cdr3_nt: TGTGCCAGCAGTTTAAGCAGGGGTCTCTATGAAAAACTGTTTTTT
cdr3_aa: CASSLSRGLYEKLFF

clone_size: .
v_call: TRBV28
d_call: .
j_call: TRBJ2-7
cdr3_nt: TGTGCCAGCAGTTTGGAGTTGCAGGGAGGAAGGGACGAGCAGTACTTC
cdr3_aa: CASSLELQGGRDEQYF

clone_size: .
v_call: TRBV13
d_call: TRBD1
j_call: TRBJ2-4
cdr3_nt: TGTGCCAGCAGCTTTGGGGACAGTAACATTCAGTACTTC
cdr3_aa: CASSFGDSNIQYF

clone_size: once
v_call: TRBV2
d_call: .
j_call: TRBJ1-1
cdr3_nt: TGTGCCAGCAGTGAATACAGACTGAACACTGAAGCTTTCTTT
cdr3_aa: CASSEYRLNTEAFF

clone_size: few
v_call: TRBV2
d_call: TRBD1
j_call: TRBJ1-5
cdr3_nt: TGTGCCAGCAGTCTTACAGGGGCGGGTCAGCCCCAGCATTTT
cdr3_aa: CASSLTGAGQPQHF

clone_size: .
v_call: TRBV15
d_call: .
j_call: TRBJ1-2
cdr3_nt: TGTGCCACCAGCAGAGATACATCTCGGAACGGGGGCTACACCTTC
cdr3_aa: CATSRDTSRNGGYTF

clone_size: .
v_call: TRBV7-7
d_call: TRBD1
j_call: TRBJ2-2
cdr3_nt: TGTGCTAGCAGCCCCGAAGACAGGGGAGAGTACACCGGGGAGCTGTTTTTT
cdr3_aa: CASSPEDRGEYTGELFF

clone_size: .
v_call: TRBV5-1
d_call: .
j_call: TRBJ2-1
cdr3_nt: TGCGCCAGCAGCTTGGACAGCTACAATGAGCAGTTCTTC
cdr3_aa: CASSLDSYNEQFF

clone_size: .
v_call: TRBV5-1
d_call: .
j_call: TRBJ1-1
cdr3_nt: TGCGCCAGCAGCTTGGATGGGGGGACTGAAGCTTTCTTT
cdr3_aa: CASSLDGGTEAFF

clone_size: .
v_call: TRBV6-5
d_call: .
j_call: TRBJ1-3
cdr3_nt: TGTGCCAGCAGTTCCCCGAGTAGGCGGAACACCATATATTTT
cdr3_aa: CASSSPSRRNTIYF

clone_size: .
v_call: TRBV6-5
d_call: .
j_call: TRBJ2-3
cdr3_nt: TGTGCCAGCAGTTACGCGGGCGGGAGCACAGATACGCAGTATTTT
cdr3_aa: CASSYAGGSTDTQYF

clone_size: .
v_call: TRBV27
d_call: .
j_call: TRBJ2-2
cdr3_nt: TGTGCCAGCAGTTTACGGTGGAACACCGGGGAGCTGTTTTTT
cdr3_aa: CASSLRWNTGELFF

clone_size: .
v_call: TRBV28
d_call: .
j_call: TRBJ2-1
cdr3_nt: TGTGCCAGTTGCGGGACGTACAATGAGCAGTTCTTC
cdr3_aa: CASCGTYNEQFF

clone_size: .
v_call: TRBV19
d_call: .
j_call: TRBJ2-3
cdr3_nt: TGTGCCAGTAGTATAGTGTCCAGGGAGGGCACAGATACGCAGTATTTT
cdr3_aa: CASSIVSREGTDTQYF

clone_size: .
v_call: TRBV2
d_call: TRBD1
j_call: TRBJ2-2
cdr3_nt: TGTGCCAGCAGCCCCTTGACAGGGTCGGACGGGGAGCTGTTTTTT
cdr3_aa: CASSPLTGSDGELFF

clone_size: .
v_call: TRBV6-5
d_call: TRBD2
j_call: TRBJ2-1
cdr3_nt: TGTGCCAGCAGTTACAGGGTGACTAGCGGTAAGAATGAGCAGTTCTTC
cdr3_aa: CASSYRVTSGKNEQFF

clone_size: .
v_call: TRBV28
d_call: .
j_call: TRBJ1-1
cdr3_nt: TGTGCCAGCAGACTCACAGAGATGAACACTGAAGCTTTCTTT
cdr3_aa: CASRLTEMNTEAFF

clone_size: once
v_call: TRBV27
d_call: TRBD2
j_call: TRBJ2-2
cdr3_nt: TGTGCCAGCAGTTTCGGGCGGGCTAGCGGGAGGCGGGAGCTGTTTTTT
cdr3_aa: CASSFGRASGRRELFF

clone_size: .
v_call: TRBV5-4
d_call: TRBD1
j_call: TRBJ1-5
cdr3_nt: TGTGCCAGCAGCCAGGAGGGGGCGCGAAATCAGCCCCAGCATTTT
cdr3_aa: CASSQEGARNQPQHF

clone_size: .
v_call: TRBV28
d_call: .
j_call: TRBJ1-2
cdr3_nt: TGTGCCAGCGGCCACAGGGAAAATGGCTACACCTTC
cdr3_aa: CASGHRENGYTF

clone_size: .
v_call: TRBV7-3
d_call: .
j_call: TRBJ2-1
cdr3_nt: TGTGCCAGCAGCTCCCGCACGGGGGGCATCCACAATGAGCAGTTCTTC
cdr3_aa: CASSSRTGGIHNEQFF

clone_size: .
v_call: TRBV29-1
d_call: TRBD1
j_call: TRBJ2-7
cdr3_nt: TGCAGCGTCTCGGACAGGGGGCTGGAGGAGCAGTACTTC
cdr3_aa: CSVSDRGLEEQYF

clone_size: .
v_call: TRBV16
d_call: .
j_call: TRBJ2-1
cdr3_nt: TGTGCCAGCAGCCAATTCCTAAATGAGCAGTTCTTC
cdr3_aa: CASSQFLNEQFF

clone_size: .
v_call: TRBV27
d_call: .
j_call: TRBJ2-7
cdr3_nt: TGTGCCAGCAGTCCGACAGCGTCCCTCTCACTCGGGGAGCAGTACTTC
cdr3_aa: CASSPTASLSLGEQYF

clone_size: .
v_call: TRBV19
d_call: .
j_call: TRBJ1-5
cdr3_nt: TGTGCCAGTAGTAGGGCAGATAGCAATCAGCCCCAGCATTTT
cdr3_aa: CASSRADSNQPQHF

clone_size: .
v_call: TRBV5-1
d_call: .
j_call: TRBJ2-2
cdr3_nt: TGCGCCAGCAGGCGTGGTGTCGGCACCGGGGAGCTGTTTTTT
cdr3_aa: CASRRGVGTGELFF

clone_size: once
v_call: TRBV3-1/TRBV3-2
d_call: TRBD2
j_call: TRBJ2-3
cdr3_nt: TGTGCCAGCAGCCAAGGGACTAGCGGAAACACAGATACGCAGTATTTT
cdr3_aa: CASSQGTSGNTDTQYF

clone_size: .
v_call: TRBV10-3
d_call: .
j_call: TRBJ1-5
cdr3_nt: TGTGCCATCAGTGAGTCGAAAACAGGGTTAAATCAGCCCCAGCATTTT
cdr3_aa: CAISESKTGLNQPQHF

clone_size: .
v_call: TRBV30
d_call: .
j_call: TRBJ2-7
cdr3_nt: TGTGCCTGGAGCGGCGGCTTAGTGGACGAGCAGTACTTC
cdr3_aa: CAWSGGLVDEQYF

clone_size: .
v_call: TRBV6-6
d_call: .
j_call: TRBJ1-4
cdr3_nt: TGTGCCAGCACCGGATTATTTCAGGGGAATGAAAAACTGTTTTTT
cdr3_aa: CASTGLFQGNEKLFF